The rows below give T cell receptor beta chains drawn from one sample of a study of OX40 agonist ivuxolimab in advanced cancers. Assay: immunoSEQ multiplex PCR; the TCRdb copy retains only in-frame clones and omits some. The sample carries under 100,000 clones, about four fifths recorded once. The sample in question was CD4+ or CD8+ T cells sorted from blood, obtained in a trial of the OX40 agonist ivuxolimab. Every receptor here comes from an adult with an advanced solid tumor such as melanoma, head and neck, liver or kidney cancer. CDR3s include the opening cysteine and the closing phenylalanine or tryptophan. The D gene is left open where the match is weak. Clone size is stated in some rows and not others, as once, few, many or a class when expanded.

v_gene	abundance	d_gene	j_gene	CDR3nt	CDR3aa
TRBV11-2	.	TRBD1	TRBJ1-1	TGTGCCAGCAGCTGGACAGACAGGGATCGTTACACTGAAGCTTTCTTT	CASSWTDRDRYTEAFF
TRBV4-1	.	.	TRBJ1-3	TGCGCCAGCAGCCAAGATGGAGAGGGGGGCCCTGGAAACACCATATATTTT	CASSQDGEGGPGNTIYF
TRBV7-2	few	TRBD1	TRBJ1-5	TGTGCCAGCAGCTTAGACAGGGGCCAGGATCAGCCCCAGCATTTT	CASSLDRGQDQPQHF
TRBV9	.	TRBD1	TRBJ1-1	TGTGCCAGCAGCGTAGTCCGAGGGGGCGAAGGCACTGAAGCTTTCTTT	CASSVVRGGEGTEAFF
TRBV9	.	.	TRBJ2-5	TGTGCCAGCAGCCCTCGACAGGGAGGTTCGCCCCAGTACTTC	CASSPRQGGSPQYF
TRBV7-2	.	.	TRBJ2-1	TGTGCCAGCAGCTTAGATAACAATGAGCAGTTCTTC	CASSLDNNEQFF
TRBV7-9	.	.	TRBJ2-3	TGTGCCAGCGGCCTACCTACCCCAGATACGCAGTATTTT	CASGLPTPDTQYF
TRBV6-6	once	.	TRBJ1-4	TGTGCCAGCAGTTACCGGGGAACAACTAATGAAAAACTGTTTTTT	CASSYRGTTNEKLFF
TRBV14	.	.	TRBJ1-1	TGTGCCAGCAGCTACCTACAGGGCGCCCCGAACACTGAAGCTTTCTTT	CASSYLQGAPNTEAFF
TRBV12-5	.	.	TRBJ1-2	TGTGCTAGTGGTTTGGTCACGGAGGGCTACACCTTC	CASGLVTEGYTF
TRBV6-5	.	.	TRBJ1-1	TGTGCCAGCAGTTACCCAAGTGGGGATGAAGCTTTCTTT	CASSYPSGDEAFF
TRBV5-1	.	TRBD1	TRBJ2-5	TGCGCCAGCAGCTTGTTACAGGGGGCTCAAGAGACCCAGTACTTC	CASSLLQGAQETQYF
TRBV10-1	few	.	TRBJ1-2	TGCGCCAGCAGTGAGAAGACGTTCTATGGCTACACCTTC	CASSEKTFYGYTF
TRBV11-2	once	TRBD1	TRBJ2-3	TGTGCCAGCAGCTTGGGACAGGGTGTTGATACGCAGTATTTT	CASSLGQGVDTQYF
TRBV29-1	.	.	TRBJ2-7	TGCAGCGCCAGGGACGGTAGCTACGAGCAGTACTTC	CSARDGSYEQYF
TRBV19	.	.	TRBJ1-4	TGTGCCAGTAGTATAGTAGGGGTCGGGGGTGAAAAACTGTTTTTT	CASSIVGVGGEKLFF
TRBV7-9	.	.	TRBJ2-2	TGTGCCAGCAGCCAAGACAAGAACACCGGGGAGCTGTTTTTT	CASSQDKNTGELFF
TRBV18	.	TRBD1	TRBJ2-7	TGTGCCAGCTCACTACGGGTAGCCGGGACAGTAGACGAGCAGTACTTC	CASSLRVAGTVDEQYF
TRBV18	.	TRBD1	TRBJ2-1	TGTGCCAGCTCACCGAACCAGGGGGCGGGGCTCTACAATGAGCAGTTCTTC	CASSPNQGAGLYNEQFF
TRBV19	.	.	TRBJ2-7	TGTGCCAGTAGCCCAGACAGTTCCGGCACCTGGTACGAGCAGTACTTC	CASSPDSSGTWYEQYF
TRBV5-1	.	.	TRBJ1-1	TGCGCCAGCAGACCTACAGGGAACGCTGAAGCTTTCTTT	CASRPTGNAEAFF
TRBV4-1	.	TRBD2	TRBJ2-3	TGCGCCAGCAGCCAAGCTAGCGGGGCCACAGATACGCAGTATTTT	CASSQASGATDTQYF
TRBV27	.	TRBD2	TRBJ2-1	TGTGCCAGCAGTTTGCGGCGGGAGCTCGGCAATGAGCAGTTCTTC	CASSLRRELGNEQFF
TRBV11-3	.	TRBD2	TRBJ2-2	TGTGCCAGCAGCTTAGACGGCGGGGGCGGGGAGCTGTTTTTT	CASSLDGGGGELFF
TRBV10-3	.	TRBD1	TRBJ1-2	TGTGCCATCAGTGGGACAGGGGAGAACTATGGCTACACCTTC	CAISGTGENYGYTF
TRBV9	.	.	TRBJ2-3	TGTGCCAGCAGCCCCTGGGAAAGCGATACGCAGTATTTT	CASSPWESDTQYF